A selection of T cell receptor beta chains follows, all from one sample in a study of blood T cell repertoires in COVID-19. This table comes from immunoSEQ multiplex PCR, and its TCRdb copy is limited to in-frame clones, with some not included. This sample carries about 120,000 clones, around 80% of them seen once, and the ten largest clones take 3% to 4.5%. The sample comprised peripheral blood. These receptors all stem from a woman of 80 years or more with acute or convalescent COVID-19. Each CDR3 is given with its conserved first and last residue. The order of the fields is clone size, D gene, V gene, J gene, CDR3 DNA, CDR3 protein. A D gene is named only where the DNA matches it firmly. The size field is filled for only some rows; it gives once, few, many or a size class.

-	TRBD1	TRBV19	TRBJ1-1	TGTGCCAGTAGGAACAGGGGTAGGGACACTGAAGCTTTCTTT	CASRNRGRDTEAFF
-	-	TRBV19	TRBJ1-5	TGTGCCAGTAGTTGGCGGGGGGATCAGCCCCAGCATTTT	CASSWRGDQPQHF
-	TRBD1	TRBV7-9	TRBJ1-4	TGTGCCAGCAGCCCGGGACAGGCGGGAACTAATGAAAAACTGTTTTTT	CASSPGQAGTNEKLFF
-	TRBD2	TRBV7-6	TRBJ2-3	TGTGCCAGCAGCAACGGGACTACCACCACAGATACGCAGTATTTT	CASSNGTTTTDTQYF
once	TRBD1	TRBV9	TRBJ2-1	TGTGCCAGCAGCGTAACAGGGGCAATCTACAATGAGCAGTTCTTC	CASSVTGAIYNEQFF
-	-	TRBV29-1	TRBJ2-3	TGCAGCGTTGCAGGGCCCGGGAGCACAGATACGCAGTATTTT	CSVAGPGSTDTQYF
once	TRBD1	TRBV7-2	TRBJ1-3	TGTGCCAGCAGAAACAGGGGGGCGGGAAACACCATATATTTT	CASRNRGAGNTIYF
-	-	TRBV18	TRBJ1-5	TGTGCCAGCTCCCCCGGAGGGAATATCAATCAGCCCCAGCATTTT	CASSPGGNINQPQHF
few	-	TRBV5-5	TRBJ2-3	TGTGCCAGCAGGCAGACTAGTAGGACAGATACGCAGTATTTT	CASRQTSRTDTQYF
-	-	TRBV20-1	TRBJ1-1	TGCAGTGCTAGTCTAACGGTGAACACTGAAGCTTTCTTT	CSASLTVNTEAFF
-	-	TRBV7-2	TRBJ2-7	TGTGCCAGCAGCCTTGTGGGGGCTTGGGAGCAGTACTTC	CASSLVGAWEQYF
-	TRBD2	TRBV18	TRBJ2-5	TGTGCCAGCTCACCACTGACTAGCGCACAAGAGACCCAGTACTTC	CASSPLTSAQETQYF
few	-	TRBV28	TRBJ2-1	TGTGCCAGCAGTCCCATCGGACAGGGAGGGCCTACAAGCAATGAGCAGTTCTTC	CASSPIGQGGPTSNEQFF
-	TRBD2	TRBV4-2	TRBJ2-1	TGTGCCAGCAGCCAAGGACTAGCGGGGGGGAATGAGCAGTTCTTC	CASSQGLAGGNEQFF
-	-	TRBV29-1	TRBJ1-1	TGCAGCGTTTACGAGGCTGAAGCTTTCTTT	CSVYEAEAFF
-	TRBD1	TRBV4-2	TRBJ2-1	TGTGCCAGCAGCCAAGTCCGACAGGGGTACAATGAGCAGTTCTTC	CASSQVRQGYNEQFF
few	TRBD1	TRBV15	TRBJ2-7	TGTGCCACCAGCAGACCGGGACAGGGGGGGCAGTACTTC	CATSRPGQGGQYF
-	TRBD2	TRBV2	TRBJ2-1	TGTGCCAGCAGTATTGGACTAGCGGGGGGCCTCAATGAGCAGTTCTTC	CASSIGLAGGLNEQFF
-	-	TRBV4-2	TRBJ2-7	TGTGCCAGCAGCCGGAATAGCGGGTTGGGGGCTGGCGAGCAGTACTTC	CASSRNSGLGAGEQYF
-	-	TRBV20-1	TRBJ1-1	TGCAGTGCTAGTGGCGGGTTCGGCACTGAAGCTTTCTTT	CSASGGFGTEAFF
-	-	TRBV12-3/TRBV12-4	TRBJ2-2	TGTGCCAGCAGTTTATCCTACACCGGGGAGCTGTTTTTT	CASSLSYTGELFF
-	-	TRBV6-2/TRBV6-3	TRBJ2-7	TGTGCCAGCAGTTACTCTGGCGGGACAGCCGAGCAGTACTTC	CASSYSGGTAEQYF